The clone carrying this TCR beta chain was counted at least ten times. Its antigen is not known. Unique molecular identifiers were used in preparing the TCRbeta library. TCRdb re-called the PCR reads with MiXCR, one entry per CDR3 protein. The table records about 260,000 distinct CDR3 sequences, 6.5% to 9% of them present only once. This CDR3 comprises 15 residues. Looked up from germline, CDR1 is LGHNA and CDR2 is YSLEER. V dropped 0 bases and J dropped 0; count of bases not matched to a gene: 2. This sample was taken from a study of T-cell reconstitution after alpha-beta-depleted transplantation in children. Study-wide findings and caveats: Alpha-beta T cells present about two months after transplant were reported to originate from several hundred expanded graft clones.

The sample consisted of PBMCs, mostly from graft donor cells, taken 180 days after TCRalphabeta/CD19-depleted stem cell transplant. The J gene is TRBJ2-7, the V gene TRBV4-3; 7 bases are shared with TRBD2. This clonotype originated in a male patient between 10 and 17 years old who had a stem cell transplant for acute lymphoblastic leukemia, so the T cells may come from the graft donor. CDR3 DNA: TGCGCCAGCAGCCAAGACCGGGGGGTCTCCTACGAGCAGTACTTC. It is translated as CASSQDRGVSYEQYF.